The 32 T cell receptor beta chains reported below all come from one sample, sequenced in a study of blood T cell repertoires in COVID-19. Libraries were prepared by immunoSEQ multiplex PCR; TCRdb keeps only in-frame clonotypes and omits some of them. The data contain fewer than 40,000 clones, about three quarters of them singletons. Sequencing was performed on peripheral blood. These receptors originate from a man aged 60 to 75 with active COVID-19.

The chain couples TRBV12-3 or TRBV12-4 to TRBJ2-5, with 7 bases aligning to TRBD2. The CDR3 runs 13 residues. The J segment lost 4 bases and the V segment lost 5 bases, leaving 4 bases of the junction unmatched. The CDR3 DNA reads as TGTGCCAGCAGTCCACGACTAGCAGAGACCCAGTACTTC. Translated, it gives CASSPRLAETQYF.

The V gene is TRBV2, the J gene TRBJ1-6, with TRBD1 matching 8 bases. The CDR3 contains 15 residues. The V gene end was trimmed by 5 bases and the J gene end by 6 bases; junction bases not matched to a gene: 6. Germline CDR1 SNHLY, CDR2 FYNNEI. The CDR3 nucleotides read TGTGCCAGCAGTCCCCGACAGGGGATTAATTCACCCCTCCACTTT. It codes for CASSPRQGINSPLHF.

The chain combines TRBV11-2 with TRBJ2-7, with D possibly TRBD2 on 6 matching bases. CDR1 is SGHAT and CDR2 is FQNNGV in the germline V gene. V was cut by 6 bases and J by 0 bases, with 15 bases left in between. CDR3 size: 15 residues. The CDR3 loop is CASRRGRALSYEQYF. CDR3 nucleotides: TGTGCCAGCAGGCGGGGCAGGGCCCTCTCCTACGAGCAGTACTTC.

The chain couples TRBV30 to TRBJ2-7; 8 nucleotides agree with TRBD1. Losses at the gene ends were 3 bases for V and 7 bases for J; bases not matched to a gene: 14. The CDR3 spans 15 residues. In germline, CDR1 is GTSNPN, CDR2 SVGIG (reference sequence). Here the CDR3 reads CAWSDGQGPLWEQYF. The CDR3 nucleotides read TGTGCCTGGAGCGACGGACAGGGCCCCTTGTGGGAGCAGTACTTC.

The chain has TRBV29-1 and TRBJ2-7, with 10 bases lining up with TRBD1. V trimming: 6 bases; J trimming: 5 bases; junction bases outside the gene matches: 7. Germline V gene sequence: CDR1 SQVTM, CDR2 ANQGSEA. This CDR3 has 13 amino acids. CDR3 sequence (DNA): TGCAGCGTCCCGGGACAGGGGACCGACGAGCAGTACTTC. It translates to CSVPGQGTDEQYF.

The chain carries TRBV29-1 and TRBJ1-4; 10 nucleotides line up with TRBD1. V shed 7 bases, J shed 5 bases, and the junction held 1 base outside the gene matches. Germline loops: CDR1 SQVTM, CDR2 ANQGSEA. This CDR3 region has 12 residues. CDR3 loop: CSAGQGNEKLFF. The DNA for the CDR3 is TGCAGCGCGGGACAGGGGAATGAAAAACTGTTTTTT.

This chain joins TRBV30 and TRBJ2-5; 9 nucleotides align to TRBD1. V lost 3 bases to trimming and J lost 5 bases; unmatched junction nucleotides: 16. Germline CDR1 and CDR2: GTSNPN and SVGIG (reference sequence). CDR3 length: 17 amino acids. As DNA, the CDR3 is TGTGCCTGGAGCCTCTTCGGGACAGGGTTTCAGGGGGAGACCCAGTACTTC. Translated: CAWSLFGTGFQGETQYF.

This clone came up a few times. This chain uses TRBV30 with TRBJ1-3; D is undetermined. The germline gives CDR1 GTSNPN, CDR2 SVGIG (reference sequence). The V gene lost 2 bases and the J gene lost 0 bases, with 11 bases spanning the gap. This CDR3 has 15 amino acids. CDR3 sequence: CAWSFGLSSGNTIYF. DNA of the CDR3: TGTGCCTGGAGTTTCGGACTGTCCTCTGGAAACACCATATATTTT.

The chain has TRBV10-3 and TRBJ2-1, with 11 bases identical to TRBD2. From germline, CDR1 is ENHRY and CDR2 SYGVKD. The CDR3 length is 14 residues. V lost 7 bases and J lost 7; bases outside the gene matches: 6. The CDR3 DNA is TGTGCCATCATGAGTAGCGGGGGGGATAATGAGCAGTTCTTC. Residues: CAIMSSGGDNEQFF.

The chain joins TRBV19 to TRBJ2-1, with 10 bases matching TRBD2. V gave up 5 bases and J gave up 8 bases; unmatched junction bases: 9. From germline, CDR1 is LNHDA and CDR2 SQIVND (reference sequence). The CDR3 sequence is 15 residues long. DNA for the CDR3: TGTGCCAGTAGTCTTACTAGCGGGGTTTTGGATGAGCAGTTCTTC. This sequence encodes CASSLTSGVLDEQFF.

This clone has a single count. The chain uses TRBV25-1 and TRBJ2-5; perhaps TRBD1 as D (6 bases). CDR1 MGHDK and CDR2 SYGVNS come from the germline V gene. The CDR3 is 15 amino acids. With 2 bases removed from V and 1 base from J, the gap between germline ends came to 11 bases. DNA of the CDR3: TGTGCCAGCAGTGAACCAAGGGGGACCCAAGAGACCCAGTACTTC. Amino acid sequence: CASSEPRGTQETQYF.

V gene TRBV2 combines with J gene TRBJ1-4, with 7 bases that match TRBD1. The CDR3 sequence is 13 residues long. Germline-derived CDR1 and CDR2 are SNHLY and FYNNEI. The J segment lost 6 bases and the V segment lost 6 bases, leaving 4 bases of the junction unmatched. The CDR3 region has the DNA TGTGCCAGCAGCTCGGGACAGTATGAAAAACTGTTTTTT. This encodes CASSSGQYEKLFF.

The count of this clone is one. V usage is TRBV7-2 and J usage is TRBJ2-3; 10 bases line up with TRBD2. Unmatched junction bases numbered 12, after V lost 1 base and J lost 5 bases. There are 18 residues in the CDR3. Germline CDR1 and CDR2: SGHTA and FQGNSA. CDR3 DNA sequence: TGTGCCAGCAGCTTAGTATGGGCTAGCGGGGGAGCCGGAGATACGCAGTATTTT. It is translated as CASSLVWASGGAGDTQYF.

This chain links TRBV21-1 with TRBJ1-3; the table assigns TRBD1, which was not confirmed against the DNA. TRBV21-1 represents a pseudogene. This CDR3 has 16 residues. The CDR3 loop reads CASTPPSAGGGNTIYF. DNA for the CDR3: TGTGCCAGCACCCCTCCCTCCGCAGGGGGTGGAAACACCATATATTTT.

This clone was found a few times. V is TRBV9 and J is TRBJ2-3; 10 bases agree with TRBD2. This CDR3 comprises 14 residues. V was clipped by 6 bases and J by 2 bases; unmatched bases: 3. CDR1 is SGDLS, CDR2 YYNGEE, per germline. The CDR3 bases are TGTGCCAGCACTAGCGGGAGCTACACAGATACGCAGTATTTT. Translation: CASTSGSYTDTQYF.

In this sample, this clone turned up once. The gene calls are TRBV24-1 and TRBJ1-5; D is uncertain. Between the trimmed V and J ends, which lost 2 bases and 7 bases, there was a span of 11 bases. The germline V gene has CDR1 KGHDR and CDR2 SFDVKD. This CDR3 is 14 amino acids long. The CDR3 region has the DNA TGTGCCACCAGTGATTCACTCGGTTGGCAGCCCCAGCATTTT. Its protein product is CATSDSLGWQPQHF.

J is TRBJ1-2 and V is TRBV28, with D uncertain. Trimming shortened V by 3 bases and J by 2 bases, and 22 bases separated the two germline ends. This CDR3 has 18 residues. Per the germline V gene, CDR1 is MDHEN and CDR2 is SYDVKM. This CDR3 is CASSFHAWAGNRNYGYTF. CDR3 in DNA: TGTGCCAGCAGTTTTCACGCTTGGGCAGGAAACCGGAACTATGGCTACACCTTC.

The chain has TRBV5-1 and TRBJ1-4; D may be TRBD1 (5 bases). CDR3 length: 14 amino acids. CDR1 is SGHRS, CDR2 YFSETQ, per germline. Between the trimmed V and J ends, which lost 3 bases and 8 bases, there was a span of 14 bases. CDR3 protein: CASSWRGGGEKLFF. CDR3 sequence (DNA): TGCGCCAGCAGCTGGAGGGGCGGGGGGGAAAAACTGTTTTTT.

The CDR3 region has the DNA TGCGCCAGCAGCCGGGGGGCCCGGGATACGCAGTATTTT. Its translation is CASSRGARDTQYF. This rearrangement joins TRBV5-1 to TRBJ2-3; possible D gene TRBD2, 7 bases. The CDR3 covers 13 residues. Germline-derived CDR1 and CDR2 are SGHRS and YFSETQ. The ends were cut back, 4 bases at V and 6 bases at J, with 12 bases in the middle. Drawing the rest from reference TRBV5-1 and TRBJ2-3, the complete variable domain is KAGVTQTPRYLIKTRGQQVTLSCSPISGHRSVSWYQQTPGQGLQFLFEYFSETQRNKGNFPGRFSGRQFSNSRSEMNVSTLELGDSALYLCASSRGARDTQYFGPGTRLTVL.

V and J are TRBV5-4 and TRBJ2-7; no clear D. Trimming shortened V by 3 bases and J by 0 bases, and 7 bases separated the two germline ends. CDR3 length: 13 amino acids. In germline, CDR1 is SGHNT, CDR2 YYREEE (reference sequence). As DNA, the CDR3 is TGTGCCAGCAGCTCCCTAAGCTCCTACGAGCAGTACTTC. Protein sequence: CASSSLSSYEQYF.

V gene TRBV4-1 combines with J gene TRBJ2-2; 8 nucleotides agree with TRBD1. Looked up from germline, CDR1 is MGHRA and CDR2 is YSYEKL. The CDR3 loop spans 16 amino acids. The V and J ends lost 2 bases and 6 bases, in that order; junction bases with no gene match: 8. The CDR3 nucleotides read TGCGCCAGCAGCCAACCTGGACAGGGCAAGGCCGGGGAGCTGTTTTTT. This translates into CASSQPGQGKAGELFF.

The chain links TRBV7-2 to TRBJ1-2; tentative D call: TRBD1 (6 bases). The CDR3 covers 13 residues. The germline V and J ends were trimmed by 5 bases and 6 bases, with 13 bases remaining between them. Germline CDR1 SGHTA, CDR2 FQGNSA. The CDR3, as DNA: TGTGCCAGCAGCCCACAGGGTCCCCATGGCTACACCTTC. Its protein is CASSPQGPHGYTF.

This clone was seen more than once but under ten times. The chain is built from TRBV30 and TRBJ2-7; unclear D gene. CDR3 length equals 13 residues. Germline CDR1 and CDR2: GTSNPN and SVGIG (reference sequence). Trimming took 0 bases from V and 5 from J, leaving 11 bases between them. The CDR3 DNA is TGTGCCTGGAGTGTACCGGTCCTGGACGAGCAGTACTTC. Amino acids: CAWSVPVLDEQYF.

The J gene is TRBJ2-2, the V gene TRBV2; D perhaps matches TRBD2 (6 bases). This CDR3 spans 17 amino acids. Trimming stripped 5 bases from V and 5 bases from J, with 21 bases between. Germline assignment: CDR1 SNHLY and CDR2 FYNNEI. Here the CDR3 reads CASSSSSGTGRTGELFF. CDR3 bases: TGTGCCAGCAGTTCTAGTAGCGGAACTGGACGAACCGGGGAGCTGTTTTTT.

This clone occurred once. The rearrangement uses TRBV3-1 (or the pseudogene TRBV3-2) and TRBJ1-3, with 12 bases aligning to TRBD1. The CDR3 runs to 17 residues. Germline CDR1 LGHDT, CDR2 YNNKEL (reference sequence). Unmatched junction bases numbered 12, after V lost 4 bases and J lost 8 bases. This CDR3 is CASSPGTGGASGDTIYF. The CDR3 DNA sequence: TGTGCCAGCAGCCCCGGGACAGGGGGCGCGTCCGGAGACACCATATATTTT.

This clone appeared a few times. The chain employs TRBV18 and TRBJ1-3; no firm D call. The V end was cut by 2 bases, the J end by 0 bases, with 11 bases between. Germline values: CDR1 KGHSH, CDR2 LQKENI. This CDR3 comprises 16 residues. CDR3 nucleotide sequence: TGTGCCAGCTCACCAATCCAGGCAAGCTCTGGAAACACCATATATTTT. The encoded protein is CASSPIQASSGNTIYF.

J is TRBJ2-4 and V is TRBV2, with no clear D. Looked up from germline, CDR1 is SNHLY and CDR2 is FYNNEI. This CDR3 region has 15 residues. V was clipped by 4 bases and J by 0 bases, with 10 bases between them. The CDR3 region has the DNA TGTGCCAGCAGTGGCGGAACCTTAGCCAAAAACATTCAGTACTTC. Encoded protein: CASSGGTLAKNIQYF.

Here the CDR3 reads CASRAETANSPLHF. CDR3 coding DNA: TGTGCCAGCAGGGCGGAGACGGCCAATTCACCCCTCCACTTT. The chain carries TRBV28 and TRBJ1-6; D remains ambiguous. The CDR3 is made up of 14 amino acids. V lost 6 bases to trimming and J lost 7 bases, with 13 bases between them. Germline V gene lookup returns CDR1 MDHEN and CDR2 SYDVKM.

Only one count was recorded for this clone. The chain links TRBV12-5 to TRBJ2-7; D not certain. The CDR3 is made up of 15 amino acids. The germline V and J ends were trimmed by 0 bases and 5 bases, with 14 bases remaining between them. CDR1 is LGHNT, CDR2 FRNRAP, per germline. The CDR3 DNA reads as TGTGCTAGTGGTTTGGTAATGGCAGGAATCAACGAGCAGTACTTC. Protein: CASGLVMAGINEQYF.

This rearrangement joins TRBV12-5 to TRBJ1-5; 9 bases fit TRBD1. Germline V gene lookup returns CDR1 LGHNT and CDR2 FRNRAP. This CDR3 region has 14 residues. The V gene end was trimmed by 5 bases and the J gene end by 4 bases; junction bases not matched to a gene: 3. CDR3 loop: CASGPGTGNQPQHF. The DNA for the CDR3 is TGTGCTAGTGGTCCCGGGACAGGGAATCAGCCCCAGCATTTT.

CDR3 coding DNA: TGTGCCAGCAGCTTGGACAGGATGAACACCATATATTTT. Translated: CASSLDRMNTIYF. The V and J genes are TRBV5-6 and TRBJ1-3; perhaps TRBD1 as D (5 bases). Looked up from germline, CDR1 is SGHDT and CDR2 is YYEEEE. The length of the CDR3 is 13 residues. V was trimmed by 0 bases and J by 7 bases, leaving 8 bases between them.

This clone was seen only a few times. V is TRBV30 and J is TRBJ1-2; TRBD1 agrees at 7 bases. Germline V gene sequence: CDR1 GTSNPN, CDR2 SVGIG (reference sequence). The CDR3 is made up of 14 amino acids. Germline trimming cut 4 bases from V and 5 bases from J; bases unmatched to any gene: 10. CDR3 loop: CAWIPRDRGYGYTF. The CDR3 region has the DNA TGTGCCTGGATTCCCCGGGACAGAGGATATGGCTACACCTTC.